Shown below are 17 T cell receptor beta chains from a single sample sequenced in a study of blood T cell repertoires in COVID-19. TCRdb's table, derived via immunoSEQ multiplex PCR, lists solely in-frame clones and lacks some. In the table there are 130,000 or so clones, 88% of which are singletons. The material sequenced was peripheral blood. The source is a man in his sixties or seventies with active COVID-19.

The chain recombines TRBV27 with TRBJ2-2, with D tentatively TRBD2 (6 bases). CDR1 and CDR2 (germline): MNHEY, SMNVEV (reference sequence). Between the trimmed V and J ends, which lost 4 bases and 0 bases, there was a span of 15 bases. This CDR3 spans 17 amino acids. CDR3 sequence reads: CASSSPRDPSNTGELFF. CDR3 DNA: TGTGCCAGCAGTTCCCCGCGGGACCCTTCGAACACCGGGGAGCTGTTTTTT.

This chain connects TRBV2 to TRBJ2-7; TRBD2 agrees at 7 bases. The CDR3 has 13 residues. Trimming took 10 bases from V and 1 from J; bases not matched to a gene: 7. CDR1 is SNHLY and CDR2 is FYNNEI in the germline V gene. The DNA of the CDR3 is TGTGCCATCAAGGCTAGCGGTTCCTACGAGCAGTACTTC. Translation: CAIKASGSYEQYF.

The rearrangement uses TRBV7-9 and TRBJ2-3, with 9 bases identical to TRBD2. Unmatched junction bases numbered 11, after V lost 5 bases and J lost 2 bases. Looked up from germline, CDR1 is SEHNR and CDR2 is FQNEAQ (reference sequence). The CDR3 is 17 residues long. CDR3 region: CASSLTKTSGFTDTQYF. The DNA for the CDR3 is TGTGCCAGCAGCCTTACTAAGACTAGCGGTTTCACAGATACGCAGTATTTT.

The V gene is TRBV6-4, the J gene TRBJ1-1; D perhaps matches TRBD1 (6 bases). Germline V gene lookup returns CDR1 MRHNA and CDR2 SNTAGT. V was clipped by 6 bases and J by 1 base, with 12 bases between them. The CDR3 loop spans 14 amino acids. In DNA, the CDR3 is TGTGCCAGCAGGCCGACAGGAGGGAACACTGAAGCTTTCTTT. Residues: CASRPTGGNTEAFF.

This chain joins TRBV3-1 (or the pseudogene TRBV3-2) and TRBJ2-1; TRBD2 might be the D (6 bases). The germline CDR1 and CDR2 sequences are LGHDT and YNNKEL (reference sequence). CDR3 length: 14 residues. V shed 1 base and J shed 7 bases, with 11 bases lying between them. The CDR3 sequence: CASSQGIRGNEQFF. The CDR3 DNA reads TGTGCCAGCAGCCAAGGGATCCGGGGGAATGAGCAGTTCTTC.

The chain uses TRBV4-1 and TRBJ2-7; 14 nucleotides align to TRBD2. With V trimmed by 0 bases and J by 2 bases, 6 bases remained unmatched. The CDR3 contains 18 residues. Per the germline V gene, CDR1 is MGHRA and CDR2 is YSYEKL. This CDR3 reads CASSQERGLAGAAYEQYF. Written as DNA, the CDR3 is TGCGCCAGCAGCCAAGAAAGGGGACTAGCGGGAGCAGCCTACGAGCAGTACTTC.

This clone was counted once. V usage is TRBV24-1 and J usage is TRBJ2-7; TRBD1 agrees at 9 bases. This CDR3 contains 17 residues. From germline, CDR1 is KGHDR and CDR2 SFDVKD. Trimming at V came to 3 bases and at J to 0 bases, leaving 8 bases not matched to a gene. The CDR3 coding sequence is TGTGCCACCAGTGATGCCCCCGGGACAGGGAGCTCCTACGAGCAGTACTTC. Residues: CATSDAPGTGSSYEQYF.

J is TRBJ2-5 and V is TRBV3-1 (or the pseudogene TRBV3-2); perhaps TRBD1 as D (5 bases). V dropped 3 bases and J dropped 4 bases, with 6 bases sitting between them. Germline CDR1 and CDR2: LGHDT and YNNKEL (reference sequence). The CDR3 has 12 amino acids. The CDR3 here is CASSHRVETQYF. The DNA of the CDR3 is TGTGCCAGCAGCCACAGGGTAGAGACCCAGTACTTC.

The V call is TRBV7-2, the J call TRBJ1-6; a possible D gene is TRBD1 (5 bases). CDR1 is SGHTA and CDR2 is FQGNSA in the germline V gene. This CDR3 spans 19 amino acids. V gave up 2 bases and J gave up 7 bases, with 24 bases separating them. CDR3 sequence: CASSLWGQTDRRGNSPLHF. In DNA form, the CDR3 reads TGTGCCAGCAGCTTATGGGGCCAGACGGATAGACGTGGGAATTCACCCCTCCACTTT.

The V call is TRBV7-2, the J call TRBJ2-1; D is unresolved. V lost 1 base and J lost 3, with 10 bases in between. Germline V gives CDR1 SGHTA, CDR2 FQGNSA. The CDR3 runs to 15 residues. The CDR3 nucleotides are TGTGCCAGCAGCTTAGGACTCCCTCGCTACAATGAGCAGTTCTTC. Translating gives CASSLGLPRYNEQFF.

This chain's CDR3 is CASSSRTGGLGTGELFF. The CDR3 DNA reads TGTGCCAGCAGCTCCCGGACAGGGGGCCTCGGGACCGGGGAGCTGTTTTTT. The chain uses TRBV7-6 and TRBJ2-2; 11 bases align to TRBD1. Germline assignment: CDR1 SGHVS and CDR2 FNYEAQ. CDR3 size: 17 residues. V lost 4 bases to trimming and J lost 5 bases; unmatched junction nucleotides: 9.

This clone was seen only once. This chain connects TRBV29-1 to TRBJ2-7, with 10 bases that match TRBD2. The V segment lost 7 bases and the J segment 3 bases; nucleotides outside the gene matches: 9. This CDR3 spans 14 amino acids. The V gene's germline CDR1 is SQVTM and CDR2 ANQGSEA. CDR3 sequence reads: CSASSGLAVYEQYF. The CDR3 DNA follows: TGCAGCGCCAGCTCAGGACTAGCGGTCTACGAGCAGTACTTC.

V usage is TRBV11-2 and J usage is TRBJ2-7; a possible D gene is TRBD2 (5 bases). Trimming took 4 bases from V and 6 from J, leaving 13 bases between them. The CDR3 runs to 13 residues. Germline CDR1 and CDR2: SGHAT and FQNNGV. Here the CDR3 DNA reads TGTGCCAGCAGCTATCTAGCCGATTCCGAGCAGTACTTC. It specifies CASSYLADSEQYF.

This chain connects TRBV6-5 to TRBJ2-7; D perhaps matches TRBD1 (5 bases). Germline V gene sequence: CDR1 MNHEY, CDR2 SVGAGI. The CDR3 has 14 amino acids. V gave up 2 bases and J gave up 5 bases, with 13 bases separating them. The CDR3 loop is CASSYRGQVDEQYF. CDR3 bases: TGTGCCAGCAGTTACAGGGGCCAGGTGGACGAGCAGTACTTC.

The sample holds one count of this clone. The chain employs TRBV28 and TRBJ1-4; 7 bases are a match to TRBD1. The junction had 11 bases not matched to a gene; V was cut back by 4 bases and J by 0 bases. The CDR3 totals 18 residues. CDR1 is MDHEN and CDR2 is SYDVKM in the germline V gene. CDR3 amino acids: CASSWGAGGLATNEKLFF. DNA of the CDR3: TGTGCCAGCAGTTGGGGGGCAGGGGGGTTAGCAACTAATGAAAAACTGTTTTTT.

The rearrangement links TRBV28 to TRBJ2-7; tentative D call: TRBD2 (5 bases). Germline CDR1 and CDR2: MDHEN and SYDVKM. V dropped 5 bases and J dropped 0 bases, with 11 bases sitting between them. This CDR3 is built from 14 residues. The CDR3 region has the DNA TGTGCCAGCAGTCCCCCCACTAGCTCCTACGAGCAGTACTTC. Protein product: CASSPPTSSYEQYF.

This chain joins TRBV27 and TRBJ1-5, with D tentatively TRBD1 (6 bases). The CDR3 covers 16 residues. The germline V and J ends were trimmed by 3 bases and 0 bases, with 12 bases remaining between them. Germline lookup yields CDR1 MNHEY and CDR2 SMNVEV (reference sequence). The CDR3 DNA follows: TGTGCCAGCAGTTTTCAGGGGCCGAATAGCAATCAGCCCCAGCATTTT. It codes for CASSFQGPNSNQPQHF.